These 21 T cell receptor beta chains came from one sample sequenced in a study of shared clonotypes between healthy human individuals. Sequenced by immunoSEQ multiplex PCR; TCRdb stores in-frame clones only, minus some. The data show about 2.4 million clones, with 93% seen just once and 0.36% held by the top ten. Specimen: naive CD4+ T cells from PBMCs. Sample subset: CD45RA+ positively selected. Receptors originate from a man in his late teens or twenties in good health. Some clones in this sample may be carry-over from other donors' samples.

The chain has TRBV5-1 and TRBJ1-1, with 9 bases that match TRBD1. V shed 6 bases, J shed 6 bases, and the junction held 12 bases outside the gene matches. This CDR3 comprises 15 residues. Germline CDR1 and CDR2: SGHRS and YFSETQ. CDR3 residues: CASTVGQGIYSEAFF. DNA for the CDR3: TGCGCCAGCACTGTAGGACAGGGGATATATTCTGAAGCTTTCTTT.

The V and J genes are TRBV2 and TRBJ2-3; D is unresolved. In germline, CDR1 is SNHLY, CDR2 FYNNEI. CDR3 length equals 15 residues. Trimming left V 1 base short and J 1 base short, with 9 bases between. The CDR3 DNA follows: TGTGCCAGCAGTGAAGTGGTAGTGCGCACAGATACGCAGTATTTT. This codes for CASSEVVVRTDTQYF.

The chain recombines TRBV6-1 with TRBJ1-1; a weak D match, TRBD1 (5 bases). Germline CDR1 and CDR2: MNHNS and SASEGT. This CDR3 has 14 amino acids. With 4 bases removed from V and 4 bases from J, the gap between germline ends came to 13 bases. In nucleotides, the CDR3 is TGTGCCAGCAGTGCGCGGGACGCGGGCACTGAAGCTTTCTTT. This gives the protein CASSARDAGTEAFF.

This chain joins TRBV4-1 and TRBJ2-7; 7 bases agree with TRBD2. CDR3 size: 16 residues. V lost 4 bases, J lost 0 bases, and 9 bases stayed unmatched. From germline, CDR1 is MGHRA and CDR2 YSYEKL. CDR3 DNA sequence: TGCGCCAGCAGCCCCCTTGGACTAGGGACCTCCTACGAGCAGTACTTC. This encodes CASSPLGLGTSYEQYF.

This clone has just a few counts. This chain connects TRBV7-9 to TRBJ1-3; unclear D gene. Germline V gives CDR1 SEHNR, CDR2 FQNEAQ (reference sequence). V gave up 1 base and J gave up 6 bases, with 1 base separating them. The CDR3 extends over 11 amino acids. The DNA of the CDR3 is TGTGCCAGCAGCTTAGAAAACACCATATATTTT. Translation: CASSLENTIYF.

The V gene is TRBV7-2, the J gene TRBJ2-3; D may be TRBD1 (6 bases). The CDR3 runs to 15 residues. In germline, CDR1 is SGHTA, CDR2 FQGNSA. Trimming took off 5 bases at V and 5 bases at J, with 17 bases between the two ends. CDR3 protein: CASSAWGQGGDTQYF. DNA of the CDR3: TGTGCCAGCAGCGCCTGGGGGCAGGGCGGAGATACGCAGTATTTT.

This rearrangement joins TRBV18 to TRBJ2-7; D call uncertain. CDR3 length: 12 residues. Trimming pared 5 bases from V and 6 bases from J, leaving 11 bases between. From germline, CDR1 is KGHSH and CDR2 LQKENI. In DNA form, the CDR3 reads TGTGCCAGCTCATGGACCTCGCCCGAGCAGTACTTC. Protein sequence: CASSWTSPEQYF.

The chain joins TRBV7-2 to TRBJ1-6; D unresolved. Trimming shortened V by 1 base and J by 12 bases, and 10 bases separated the two germline ends. The germline CDR1 and CDR2 sequences are SGHTA and FQGNSA. The CDR3 length is 13 residues. Here the CDR3 reads CASSLELVEPLHF. CDR3 DNA sequence: TGTGCCAGCAGCTTAGAGCTAGTCGAACCCCTCCACTTT.

CDR3 DNA sequence: TGTGCCAGCAGTTTTAGCCGGGTCCCACGTAGTCAGCCCCAGCATTTT. This translates into CASSFSRVPRSQPQHF. This sequence joins TRBV28 and TRBJ1-5; no reliable D call. Trimming cost V 3 bases and J 6 bases, with 18 bases left between them. The CDR3 has 16 amino acids. Germline CDR1 MDHEN, CDR2 SYDVKM.

V and J are TRBV18 and TRBJ2-1; 10 nucleotides agree with TRBD2. The germline gives CDR1 KGHSH, CDR2 LQKENI. V lost 5 bases, J lost 5 bases, and 3 bases stayed unmatched. CDR3 length equals 14 residues. The CDR3 region has the DNA TGTGCCAGCTCATCGCTAGCGGGAGACAATGAGCAGTTCTTC. As protein: CASSSLAGDNEQFF. The full variable domain, completed using reference TRBV18 and TRBJ2-1, is NAGVMQNPRHLVRRRGQEARLRCSPMKGHSHVYWYRQLPEEGLKFMVYLQKENIIDESGMPKERFSAEFPKEGPSILRIQQVVRGDSAAYFCASSSLAGDNEQFFGPGTRLTVL.

The rearrangement links TRBV18 to TRBJ2-1; 9 bases are a match to TRBD2. The length of the CDR3 is 15 residues. The germline CDR1 and CDR2 sequences are KGHSH and LQKENI. Germline trimming cut 3 bases from V and 7 bases from J; bases unmatched to any gene: 7. The CDR3 sequence: CASSPLAGVFNEQFF. The CDR3 bases are TGTGCCAGCTCACCTTTAGCGGGAGTATTTAATGAGCAGTTCTTC.

The chain joins TRBV28 to TRBJ2-3, with D perhaps assigned TRBD1 or TRBD2 (7 bases each). CDR1 and CDR2 from the germline V gene are MDHEN and SYDVKM. The V end was cut by 8 bases, the J end by 3 bases, with 18 bases between. This CDR3 region has 15 residues. Here the CDR3 reads CASRGGGKGTDTQYF. The CDR3 coding sequence is TGTGCCAGCCGGGGAGGGGGCAAAGGGACAGATACGCAGTATTTT.

J is TRBJ1-2 and V is TRBV7-5; no check of the table's D call, TRBD1, against the DNA was made. TRBV7-5 is annotated as a pseudogene. The CDR3 contains 15 residues. The CDR3, as DNA: TGTGCCAGAAGCTCAAAACAGGGGGCTAACTATGGCTACACCTTC. Amino acids: CARSSKQGANYGYTF.

The J gene is TRBJ1-3, the V gene TRBV2; tentatively, D is TRBD1 (6 bases). The germline V gene has CDR1 SNHLY and CDR2 FYNNEI. This CDR3 is 15 amino acids long. Deletions cut 6 bases from V and 3 bases from J, with 15 bases between. The DNA of the CDR3 is TGTGCCAGCAGCCTACTACAGGGAGGTGGAAACACCATATATTTT. Protein: CASSLLQGGGNTIYF.

The chain employs TRBV5-1 and TRBJ2-7; TRBD1 is a possible D gene (5 bases). With 4 bases removed from V and 2 bases from J, the gap between germline ends came to 10 bases. The CDR3 has 13 amino acids. Germline CDR1 is SGHRS and CDR2 is YFSETQ. In nucleotides, the CDR3 is TGCGCCAGCAGCGCCAGGGTAGCCTACGAGCAGTACTTC. As protein: CASSARVAYEQYF.

About this clone itself: The sample holds other DNA sequences that translate to the same CDR3. The genes are TRBV27 and TRBJ2-1, with 9 bases that match TRBD2. The CDR3 extends over 15 amino acids. Germline V gives CDR1 MNHEY, CDR2 SMNVEV (reference sequence). The V segment lost 3 bases and the J segment 0 bases; nucleotides outside the gene matches: 0. DNA for the CDR3: TGTGCCAGCAGTTTGACTAGCGGCTCCTACAATGAGCAGTTCTTC. This gives the protein CASSLTSGSYNEQFF.

V is TRBV7-2 and J is TRBJ2-3, with D maybe TRBD2 (6 bases). V was pared by 3 bases and J by 3 bases, with 13 bases between. CDR1 and CDR2 (germline): SGHTA, FQGNSA. This CDR3 has 15 residues. In nucleotides, the CDR3 is TGTGCCAGCAGCTTCGGTAGCGGTAAGACAGATACGCAGTATTTT. This sequence encodes CASSFGSGKTDTQYF. The full variable domain, in which reference TRBV7-2 and TRBJ2-3 provide the parts outside the CDR3, is GAGVSQSPSNKVTEKGKDVELRCDPISGHTALYWYRQSLGQGLEFLIYFQGNSAPDKSGLPSDRFSAERTGGSVSTLTIQRTQQEDSAVYLCASSFGSGKTDTQYFGPGTRLTVL.

This clone was observed a handful of times. V and J are TRBV11-3 and TRBJ1-1; possible D gene TRBD1, 5 bases. The germline gives CDR1 SGHNT, CDR2 YENEEA. The V gene lost 10 bases and the J gene lost 1 base, with 22 bases spanning the gap. The CDR3 loop spans 16 amino acids. CDR3 DNA: TGTGCCACCCTTTTCCTCACAGGACTTGCGAACACTGAAGCTTTCTTT. This sequence encodes CATLFLTGLANTEAFF.

The V and J genes are TRBV19 and TRBJ1-2; D is ambiguous. Germline CDR1 LNHDA, CDR2 SQIVND (reference sequence). This CDR3 comprises 13 residues. V was clipped by 5 bases and J by 1 base, with 8 bases between them. Here the CDR3 DNA reads TGTGCCAGTAGTGCGGCGTTTAACTATGGCTACACCTTC. Encoded protein: CASSAAFNYGYTF.

On this clone itself: Other nucleotide sequences in the sample specify the same CDR3. The gene calls are TRBV18 and TRBJ1-1, with a tentative D call TRBD1 (5 bases). This CDR3 is built from 15 residues. The V gene's germline CDR1 is KGHSH and CDR2 LQKENI. Trimming removed 3 bases from V and 1 base from J, with 12 bases in between. Here the CDR3 reads CASSPGGGRNTEAFF. In DNA, the CDR3 is TGTGCCAGCTCACCCGGGGGGGGTCGGAACACTGAAGCTTTCTTT. Complete variable domain (other parts from reference TRBV18 and TRBJ1-1): NAGVMQNPRHLVRRRGQEARLRCSPMKGHSHVYWYRQLPEEGLKFMVYLQKENIIDESGMPKERFSAEFPKEGPSILRIQQVVRGDSAAYFCASSPGGGRNTEAFFGQGTRLTVV.

This chain joins TRBV5-1 and TRBJ2-7, with D tentatively TRBD1 (6 bases). The CDR3 totals 13 residues. V dropped 9 bases and J dropped 0 bases, with 13 bases sitting between them. The germline V gene has CDR1 SGHRS and CDR2 YFSETQ. CDR3 sequence reads: CATAQDSSYEQYF. Written as DNA, the CDR3 is TGCGCCACCGCACAGGACAGCTCCTACGAGCAGTACTTC. Based on the CDR3 plus reference TRBV5-1 and TRBJ2-7, the full variable domain is KAGVTQTPRYLIKTRGQQVTLSCSPISGHRSVSWYQQTPGQGLQFLFEYFSETQRNKGNFPGRFSGRQFSNSRSEMNVSTLELGDSALYLCATAQDSSYEQYFGPGTRLTVT.